The 26 T cell receptor beta chains reported below all come from one sample, sequenced in a study of spatial heterogeneity in lung cancer. The study's findings and limits: Higher tumor mutation counts went along with higher counts of expanded intratumoral alpha and beta TCRs.

TCRdb analysed the 5' RACE reads with MiXCR anew, one entry per CDR3 protein. Of 1,500 or so distinct CDR3 sequences detected, under 5.5% appear once; the ten largest clones hold approximately 22%. These receptors lack a known antigen. Time point: sample taken at primary tumor resection. The material sequenced was lung tumor tissue, taken at surgery. The receptor set was obtained from a male donor with early-stage non-small cell lung cancer.

By share, this clonotype ranks as medium-sized (0.01 to 0.1%). The J gene is TRBJ2-1, the V gene TRBV20-1, with TRBD1 matching 9 bases. V shed 3 bases and J 7 bases; nucleotides not matched to a gene: 10. This CDR3 is built from 15 residues. Germline V gene lookup returns CDR1 DFQATT and CDR2 SNEGSKA (reference sequence). The CDR3 DNA sequence: TGCAGTGCTAGTCCCCGGGACAGGGACTGGAATGAGCAGTTCTTC. Its translation is CSASPRDRDWNEQFF.

Sample share makes this clonotype medium-sized. This chain uses TRBV14 with TRBJ1-1; D is uncertain. From germline, CDR1 is SGHDN and CDR2 FVKESK. Trimming cost V 1 base and J 3 bases, with 15 bases left between them. CDR3 length equals 16 residues. Here the CDR3 DNA reads TGTGCCAGCAGCCAAGTACTGCGGGGATCGGACACTGAAGCTTTCTTT. Its protein product is CASSQVLRGSDTEAFF. Using reference TRBV14 and TRBJ1-1 for the parts outside the CDR3, the full variable domain is EAGVTQFPSHSVIEKGQTVTLRCDPISGHDNLYWYRRVMGKEIKFLLHFVKESKQDESGMPNNRFLAERTGGTYSTLKVQPAELEDSGVYFCASSQVLRGSDTEAFFGQGTRLTVV.

This clonotype is medium-sized (0.01 to 0.1%). The CDR3 loop reads CASEGTSSYNEQFF. The CDR3 DNA reads TGTGCCAGCGAGGGGACTAGCTCCTACAATGAGCAGTTCTTC. The rearrangement links TRBV2 to TRBJ2-1; 8 bases fit TRBD2. The V gene's germline CDR1 is SNHLY and CDR2 FYNNEI. The J segment lost 0 bases and the V segment lost 8 bases, leaving 3 bases of the junction unmatched. CDR3 length: 14 residues.

The rearrangement uses TRBV5-1 and TRBJ1-2; D is ambiguous. Germline assignment: CDR1 SGHRS and CDR2 YFSETQ. The germline V and J ends were trimmed by 0 bases and 1 base, with 7 bases remaining between them. This CDR3 has 14 amino acids. The CDR3 loop reads CASSLDRNNYGYTF. The DNA of the CDR3 is TGCGCCAGCAGCTTGGACAGAAATAACTATGGCTACACCTTC.

By share, this clonotype ranks as large. The CDR3 here is CAISQGQHQETQYF. DNA for the CDR3: TGTGCCATCAGCCAGGGACAGCACCAAGAGACCCAGTACTTC. The V gene is TRBV10-3, the J gene TRBJ2-5; TRBD1 matches 7 bases. The germline CDR1 and CDR2 sequences are ENHRY and SYGVKD. The J segment lost 0 bases and the V segment lost 6 bases, leaving 4 bases of the junction unmatched. The CDR3 loop spans 14 amino acids.

By its share, this clonotype is medium-sized. The J gene is TRBJ1-5, the V gene TRBV5-1, with a weak D call TRBD1 (6 bases). CDR3 length: 16 residues. Trimming pared 5 bases from V and 2 bases from J, leaving 17 bases between. Per germline, CDR1 SGHRS and CDR2 YFSETQ. CDR3 amino acids: CASSPGQLLGNQPQHF. The CDR3, as DNA: TGCGCCAGCAGTCCTGGACAGCTCCTCGGCAATCAGCCCCAGCATTTT. The whole variable domain, remainder taken from reference TRBV5-1 and TRBJ1-5, is KAGVTQTPRYLIKTRGQQVTLSCSPISGHRSVSWYQQTPGQGLQFLFEYFSETQRNKGNFPGRFSGRQFSNSRSEMNVSTLELGDSALYLCASSPGQLLGNQPQHFGDGTRLSIL.

This clonotype was counted many times. The chain carries TRBV7-2 and TRBJ2-5; D perhaps matches TRBD2 (5 bases). This CDR3 is 15 amino acids long. From germline, CDR1 is SGHTA and CDR2 FQGNSA. Trimming stripped 0 bases from V and 5 bases from J, with 13 bases between. CDR3 residues: CASSLARAVRETQYF. CDR3 sequence (DNA): TGTGCCAGCAGCTTAGCGCGGGCGGTTCGTGAGACCCAGTACTTC. The variable domain in full, completed from reference TRBV7-2 and TRBJ2-5, reads GAGVSQSPSNKVTEKGKDVELRCDPISGHTALYWYRQSLGQGLEFLIYFQGNSAPDKSGLPSDRFSAERTGGSVSTLTIQRTQQEDSAVYLCASSLARAVRETQYFGPGTRLLVL.

This clonotype is classed as medium-sized. This chain links TRBV7-3 with TRBJ2-5; 8 nucleotides line up with TRBD2. There are 15 residues in the CDR3. Per germline, CDR1 SGHTA and CDR2 FQGTGA. V gave up 5 bases and J gave up 5 bases; unmatched junction bases: 10. For the CDR3, the DNA is TGTGCCAGCAGCGCCGAGGGACTAGGGAGGGAGACCCAGTACTTC. This gives the protein CASSAEGLGRETQYF.

In this sample, this clonotype is medium-sized. V is TRBV10-3 and J is TRBJ1-6; no clear D. Germline CDR1 ENHRY, CDR2 SYGVKD. Trimming cost V 6 bases and J 9 bases, with 15 bases left between them. The CDR3 runs 14 residues. The CDR3 sequence: CAIRDRHAGSPLHF. The DNA of the CDR3 is TGTGCCATCAGGGACCGACACGCCGGTTCACCCCTCCACTTT.

This clonotype ranks as medium-sized. CDR3 DNA: TGTGCCAGCAGTGAACTATACCGGGACTTCCAAGGAGGCTATGGCTACACCTTC. Encoded protein: CASSELYRDFQGGYGYTF. The chain couples TRBV6-1 to TRBJ1-2; D possibly corresponds to TRBD1 (5 bases). The V and J ends lost 2 bases and 4 bases respectively, with 23 bases between them. The germline V gene encodes CDR1 MNHNS and CDR2 SASEGT. This CDR3 is 18 amino acids long.

This clonotype is labeled as medium-sized. The chain's CDR3 is CASSQEGQGSGNTIYF. The CDR3 DNA is TGTGCCAGCAGCCAAGAAGGGCAGGGTTCTGGAAACACCATATATTTT. The chain employs TRBV3-1 and TRBJ1-3; possibly TRBD1 for D (5 bases). Germline values: CDR1 LGHDT, CDR2 YNNKEL (reference sequence). This CDR3 contains 16 residues. V was trimmed by 0 bases and J by 1 base, leaving 10 bases between them.

This clonotype occurred a few times. This sequence joins TRBV6-1 and TRBJ2-7; D unclear. Trimming removed 4 bases from V and 0 bases from J, with 10 bases in between. CDR3 length: 14 amino acids. CDR1 is MNHNS and CDR2 is SASEGT in the germline V gene. DNA of the CDR3: TGTGCCAGCAGTGGGATGGTTAGCTCCTACGAGCAGTACTTC. It encodes CASSGMVSSYEQYF.

This clonotype was observed many times. This sequence joins TRBV6-2 or TRBV6-3 and TRBJ2-7; TRBD2 agrees at 9 bases. The V segment lost 6 bases and the J segment 3 bases; nucleotides outside the gene matches: 9. The V gene's germline CDR1 is MNHEY and CDR2 SVGEGT. The CDR3 extends over 15 amino acids. CDR3 region: CASSPIAGARYEQYF. CDR3 sequence (DNA): TGTGCCAGCAGCCCCATAGCGGGGGCACGCTACGAGCAGTACTTC.

V and J are TRBV28 and TRBJ2-3; D uncertain. This CDR3 has 13 amino acids. Germline values: CDR1 MDHEN, CDR2 SYDVKM. V was cut by 7 bases and J by 0 bases, with 8 bases left in between. DNA for the CDR3: TGTGCCAGCATCCCTCCTAGCACAGATACGCAGTATTTT. Encoded protein: CASIPPSTDTQYF.

This clonotype is termed medium-sized. This sequence joins TRBV7-9 and TRBJ1-1, with D possibly TRBD1 on 6 matching bases. V lost 5 bases and J lost 6, with 16 bases in between. CDR1 SEHNR and CDR2 FQNEAQ come from the germline V gene (reference sequence). The CDR3 has 14 amino acids. CDR3 nucleotides: TGTGCCAGCAGCCCACCTGGGGGGGCGGCTGAAGCTTTCTTT. It encodes CASSPPGGAAEAFF.

This clonotype is large. The chain joins TRBV4-3 to TRBJ2-1, with TRBD2 matching over 8 bases. Germline V gene sequence: CDR1 LGHNA, CDR2 YSLEER. V gave up 1 base and J gave up 8 bases; unmatched junction bases: 7. CDR3 length: 15 amino acids. CDR3 coding DNA: TGCGCCAGCAGCCAAGCGGGGGGGAGTTGGGATGAGCAGTTCTTC. Protein sequence: CASSQAGGSWDEQFF.

In its sample, this clonotype ranks as medium-sized. The J gene is TRBJ2-7, the V gene TRBV10-3; TRBD2 agrees at 7 bases. Germline V gives CDR1 ENHRY, CDR2 SYGVKD. V trimming: 3 bases; J trimming: 2 bases; junction bases outside the gene matches: 4. CDR3 size: 14 residues. CDR3 coding DNA: TGTGCCATCAGTGAAGGACTAGGCCCCTACGAGCAGTACTTC. Translation gives CAISEGLGPYEQYF.

This clonotype is labeled as medium-sized. This chain links TRBV7-2 with TRBJ2-5; D unclear. The CDR3 has 11 residues. Trimming removed 5 bases at V and 5 bases at J, with 6 bases between. The germline CDR1 and CDR2 sequences are SGHTA and FQGNSA. In nucleotides, the CDR3 is TGTGCCAGCAGCCAACGGGAGACCCAGTACTTC. Translated: CASSQRETQYF.

In its sample, this clonotype is medium-sized. The chain carries TRBV28 and TRBJ1-2; the D is unclear. CDR3 length equals 13 residues. V lost 3 bases and J lost 1, with 6 bases in between. In germline, CDR1 is MDHEN, CDR2 SYDVKM. In DNA, the CDR3 is TGTGCCAGCAGTTTGGGATTTAACTATGGCTACACCTTC. As protein: CASSLGFNYGYTF.

Sample share makes this clonotype medium-sized. The rearrangement joins TRBV9 to TRBJ2-7; D call uncertain. There are 11 residues in the CDR3. V dropped 4 bases and J dropped 3 bases, with 5 bases sitting between them. The V gene's germline CDR1 is SGDLS and CDR2 YYNGEE. The CDR3 here is CASSPGYEQYF. The CDR3 DNA is TGTGCCAGCAGCCCCGGCTACGAGCAGTACTTC.

The chain carries TRBV29-1 and TRBJ2-7; D is uncertain. Germline V gene data show CDR1 as SQVTM and CDR2 as ANQGSEA. Trimming took off 3 bases at V and 6 bases at J, with 15 bases between the two ends. The CDR3 length is 13 residues. The CDR3 here is CSVDKGSRTEQYF. CDR3 coding DNA: TGCAGCGTTGATAAGGGTAGCAGGACCGAGCAGTACTTC.

This clonotype is medium-sized by share. The V and J genes are TRBV28 and TRBJ2-1, with D maybe TRBD2 (5 bases). The CDR3 loop spans 11 amino acids. Per germline, CDR1 MDHEN and CDR2 SYDVKM. The germline V and J ends were trimmed by 8 bases and 9 bases, with 11 bases remaining between them. The CDR3 protein is CASGERPEQFF. The CDR3 nucleotides are TGTGCCAGCGGGGAGAGGCCTGAGCAGTTCTTC.

Relative to its sample, this clonotype is medium-sized (0.01 to 0.1%). The V call is TRBV28, the J call TRBJ2-3; the D gene is possibly TRBD1 (5 bases). CDR3 length equals 14 residues. Per germline, CDR1 MDHEN and CDR2 SYDVKM. Trimming stripped 2 bases from V and 1 base from J, with 7 bases between. CDR3: CASSLGRGTDTQYF. CDR3 nucleotide sequence: TGTGCCAGCAGTTTAGGCAGGGGCACAGATACGCAGTATTTT.

This clonotype is termed medium-sized. The CDR3 nucleotides are TGCAGCGTTAGTGGTCGTGATAGCGGATCACAAGAGACCCAGTACTTC. Amino acids: CSVSGRDSGSQETQYF. V gene TRBV29-1 combines with J gene TRBJ2-5; tentatively, D is TRBD2 (6 bases). There are 16 residues in the CDR3. Between the trimmed V and J ends, which lost 5 bases and 2 bases, there was a span of 21 bases. Germline V gene data show CDR1 as SQVTM and CDR2 as ANQGSEA.

By its share, this clonotype is medium-sized. The rearrangement links TRBV24-1 to TRBJ2-1; 8 positions agree with TRBD1. Trimming took 0 bases from V and 6 from J; bases not matched to a gene: 6. Per the germline V gene, CDR1 is KGHDR and CDR2 is SFDVKD. There are 16 residues in the CDR3. The CDR3 sequence: CATSDLRYDRGNEQFF. The DNA for the CDR3 is TGTGCCACCAGTGATTTGCGGTACGACAGGGGCAATGAGCAGTTCTTC.

This clonotype was seen more than once but under ten times. The V gene is TRBV28, the J gene TRBJ1-4; D is unresolved. Germline loops: CDR1 MDHEN, CDR2 SYDVKM. The ends were cut back, 3 bases at V and 4 bases at J, with 15 bases in the middle. The CDR3 loop spans 16 amino acids. For the CDR3, the DNA is TGTGCCAGCAGTTTCCGGGCACCGGACGGTAATGAAAAACTGTTTTTT. Protein sequence: CASSFRAPDGNEKLFF.